A selection of T cell receptor beta chains follows, all from one sample in a study of blood T cell repertoires in COVID-19. Method: immunoSEQ multiplex PCR; TCRdb's copy keeps in-frame clones and lacks some. The table shows 200,000 or so clones, with about 86% occurring only once. Sequences were obtained from peripheral blood. Receptors originate from a man in his thirties or forties with active or convalescent COVID-19. Each CDR3 is given with its conserved first and last residue. A D gene is named only where the DNA matches it firmly. Size is stated for part of the rows, as once, few or many counts, or as a class when the clone is expanded.

J | size | V | D | CDR3 | DNA
TRBJ2-2 | NA | TRBV3-1/TRBV3-2 | TRBD1 | CASSPTGGRNTGELFF | TGTGCCAGCAGCCCTACAGGGGGCAGGAACACCGGGGAGCTGTTTTTT
TRBJ1-5 | NA | TRBV2 | NA | CASSGPDGGQPQHF | TGTGCCAGCAGTGGCCCCGACGGAGGCCAGCCCCAGCATTTT
TRBJ1-2 | NA | TRBV6-5 | TRBD1 | CASSYSTGGNYGYTF | TGTGCCAGCAGTTACTCGACAGGGGGCAACTATGGCTACACCTTC
TRBJ1-6 | NA | TRBV19 | NA | CASRHRDVSPLHF | TGTGCCAGTAGGCACAGGGATGTTTCACCCCTCCACTTT
TRBJ1-3 | NA | TRBV7-9 | TRBD1 | CASSLGQGAGGNTIYF | TGTGCCAGCAGCTTGGGACAGGGGGCGGGTGGAAACACCATATATTTT
TRBJ1-5 | few | TRBV6-1 | NA | CASSEAAGISNQPQHF | TGTGCCAGCAGTGAAGCTGCGGGGATTAGCAATCAGCCCCAGCATTTT
TRBJ1-1 | few | TRBV21-1 | NA | CASSFGSGVPTNTEAFF | TGTGCCAGCAGCTTTGGCTCGGGGGTTCCGACGAACACTGAAGCTTTCTTT
TRBJ1-3 | NA | TRBV19 | NA | CASSPSGQATGNTIYF | TGTGCCAGTAGTCCCAGCGGGCAGGCTACTGGAAACACCATATATTTT
TRBJ1-2 | NA | TRBV19 | NA | CASNVFMSGYTF | TGTGCCAGTAATGTTTTCATGTCTGGCTACACCTTC
TRBJ1-3 | NA | TRBV12-5 | NA | CASGVAISLGGNTIYF | TGTGCTAGTGGCGTAGCAATTTCCTTAGGAGGAAACACCATATATTTT
TRBJ1-2 | NA | TRBV5-3 | TRBD1 | CARSGPGQSLQSGYTF | TGTGCCAGAAGCGGGCCGGGACAGTCCTTACAGAGTGGCTACACCTTC
TRBJ1-4 | once | TRBV5-4 | NA | CASSLGGATNEKLFF | TGTGCCAGCAGCTTGGGCGGGGCAACTAATGAAAAACTGTTTTTT
TRBJ2-3 | NA | TRBV18 | NA | CASSPSTTRFGDTQYF | TGTGCCAGCTCACCCTCCACGACTAGATTCGGAGATACGCAGTATTTT
TRBJ2-1 | NA | TRBV7-2 | TRBD2 | CASSLRPGLAGPPYNEQFF | TGTGCCAGCAGCTTACGTCCGGGACTAGCGGGACCCCCCTACAATGAGCAGTTCTTC
TRBJ1-3 | NA | TRBV9 | NA | CASSVRDDRRSGNTIYF | TGTGCCAGCAGCGTAAGGGACGACAGGCGCTCTGGAAACACCATATATTTT
TRBJ2-7 | NA | TRBV7-9 | NA | CASSLTGSSYEQYF | TGTGCCAGCAGCTTAACCGGGAGCTCCTACGAGCAGTACTTC
TRBJ2-3 | few | TRBV6-2/TRBV6-3 | NA | CASSYPIAGTDTQYF | TGTGCCAGCAGTTACCCCATAGCCGGGACAGATACGCAGTATTTT
TRBJ2-7 | few | TRBV13 | TRBD1 | CASSLVPSTSGTGSYEQYF | TGTGCCAGCAGCTTAGTCCCGTCCACATCCGGGACAGGGTCCTACGAGCAGTACTTC
TRBJ1-1 | NA | TRBV7-9 | TRBD1 | CASRTGMAEAFF | TGTGCCAGCAGGACAGGGATGGCTGAAGCTTTCTTT
TRBJ2-7 | NA | TRBV14 | TRBD2 | CASSQSRSGRIDYEQYF | TGTGCCAGCAGCCAATCTCGTAGCGGGAGGATAGACTACGAGCAGTACTTC
TRBJ2-5 | NA | TRBV30 | TRBD2 | CAWSVRLSSGGRGETQYF | TGTGCCTGGAGTGTACGATTGAGTAGTGGCGGGAGAGGGGAGACCCAGTACTTC
TRBJ2-2 | NA | TRBV5-1 | NA | CASSLGGSTNTGELFF | TGCGCCAGCAGCTTGGGAGGAAGCACGAACACCGGGGAGCTGTTTTTT
TRBJ1-2 | few | TRBV12-3/TRBV12-4 | NA | CASSLTLSYGYTF | TGTGCCAGCAGTTTGACTTTGTCCTATGGCTACACCTTC
TRBJ2-1 | NA | TRBV7-2 | NA | CASSPVGGSSYNEQFF | TGTGCCAGCAGCCCCGTCGGGGGAAGCTCCTACAATGAGCAGTTCTTC
TRBJ2-5 | NA | TRBV28 | NA | CASSYPPRGTAQETQYF | TGTGCCAGCAGTTACCCCCCGCGCGGGACAGCTCAAGAGACCCAGTACTTC
TRBJ2-3 | NA | TRBV5-1 | TRBD1 | CASSLGQGGADTQYF | TGCGCCAGCAGCCTAGGACAGGGTGGGGCAGATACGCAGTATTTT
TRBJ1-1 | NA | TRBV3-1/TRBV3-2 | NA | CASSQGFYGLNMNTEAFF | TGTGCCAGCAGCCAAGGATTCTATGGACTGAACATGAACACTGAAGCTTTCTTT
TRBJ2-5 | NA | TRBV6-5 | NA | CASRGDGQETQYF | TGTGCCAGCCGCGGAGATGGTCAAGAGACCCAGTACTTC
TRBJ2-1 | once | TRBV19 | TRBD2 | CASSSRTSGGRRNEQFF | TGTGCCAGTAGTTCAAGGACTAGCGGGGGGAGGAGGAATGAGCAGTTCTTC
TRBJ2-1 | NA | TRBV3-1/TRBV3-2 | TRBD2 | CASRRTSGGDEQFF | TGTGCCAGCAGGCGAACTAGCGGGGGGGATGAGCAGTTCTTC
TRBJ1-2 | NA | TRBV5-1 | NA | CASSPVGSNYGYTF | TGCGCCAGCAGCCCCGTCGGGTCGAACTATGGCTACACCTTC
TRBJ2-2 | NA | TRBV7-2 | TRBD1 | CASRPGQVYTGELFF | TGTGCCAGCCGACCGGGACAGGTCTACACCGGGGAGCTGTTTTTT
TRBJ1-4 | NA | TRBV9 | NA | CASSVDSSNEKLFF | TGTGCCAGCAGCGTAGACAGCTCCAATGAAAAACTGTTTTTT
TRBJ2-3 | NA | TRBV30 | TRBD2 | CAWSAGLVQRGGLPSTDTQYF | TGTGCCTGGAGTGCTGGACTCGTTCAGCGGGGGGGCCTCCCAAGCACAGATACGCAGTATTTT
TRBJ1-6 | NA | TRBV5-1 | TRBD1 | CASSLARAPGQGNSPLHF | TGCGCCAGCAGCTTGGCTAGGGCCCCGGGACAGGGGAATTCACCCCTCCACTTT
TRBJ1-6 | NA | TRBV7-2 | TRBD1 | CASSPGQINSPLHF | TGTGCCAGCAGCCCGGGACAGATTAATTCACCCCTCCACTTT
TRBJ2-2 | NA | TRBV27 | TRBD1 | CASRRTGGNTGELFF | TGTGCCAGCCGGCGGACAGGGGGAAACACCGGGGAGCTGTTTTTT
TRBJ1-1 | NA | TRBV12-3/TRBV12-4 | NA | CASQLGGEAEAFF | TGTGCCAGCCAACTAGGGGGAGAGGCTGAAGCTTTCTTT
TRBJ1-2 | NA | TRBV18 | NA | CASRFLGEVYGYTF | TGTGCCAGCCGATTCCTGGGGGAGGTCTATGGCTACACCTTC
TRBJ2-5 | NA | TRBV7-6 | TRBD1 | CASSLVEDRDPYQETQYF | TGTGCCAGCAGCTTAGTCGAGGACAGGGATCCGTACCAAGAGACCCAGTACTTC
TRBJ2-5 | NA | TRBV6-5 | TRBD2 | CASMASGGSVETQYF | TGTGCCAGCATGGCTAGCGGGGGTTCTGTAGAGACCCAGTACTTC
TRBJ1-1 | NA | TRBV29-1 | TRBD1 | CSVERGPTEAFF | TGCAGCGTTGAAAGGGGGCCCACTGAAGCTTTCTTT
TRBJ1-2 | NA | TRBV24-1 | TRBD1 | CATSEPDRVYGYTF | TGTGCCACCAGTGAGCCAGACAGGGTCTATGGCTACACCTTC
TRBJ1-2 | NA | TRBV28 | TRBD1 | CASKRALRDRVNYGYTF | TGTGCCAGCAAACGGGCCCTCCGGGACAGGGTTAACTATGGCTACACCTTC
TRBJ1-1 | few | TRBV9 | NA | CASSSLQGEAFF | TGTGCCAGCAGCTCCCTACAGGGAGAAGCTTTCTTT
TRBJ2-5 | NA | TRBV20-1 | TRBD2 | CSASLAGGPIETQYF | TGCAGTGCTAGTCTAGCGGGAGGGCCCATAGAGACCCAGTACTTC
TRBJ2-6 | NA | TRBV5-6 | NA | CASSWGRMDHSGANVLTF | TGTGCCAGCAGCTGGGGGCGGATGGACCACTCTGGGGCCAACGTCCTGACTTTC
TRBJ1-1 | once | TRBV11-2 | TRBD1 | CASSSQGAGTEAFF | TGTGCCAGCAGCTCACAGGGGGCCGGGACTGAAGCTTTCTTT
TRBJ2-7 | NA | TRBV28 | TRBD1 | CASRRGTGRGTYEQYF | TGTGCCAGCAGGCGCGGGACAGGGAGAGGGACCTACGAGCAGTACTTC
TRBJ1-2 | NA | TRBV29-1 | TRBD1 | CSVDPTGNYGYTF | TGCAGCGTTGACCCGACAGGGAACTATGGCTACACCTTC
TRBJ1-2 | NA | TRBV25-1 | TRBD1 | CASSEAAGGPPNYGYTF | TGTGCCAGCAGTGAAGCGGCAGGGGGGCCACCGAACTATGGCTACACCTTC
TRBJ2-5 | NA | TRBV6-2/TRBV6-3 | TRBD2 | CASSTGETSGFSETQYF | TGTGCCAGCAGTACCGGAGAGACTAGCGGGTTTTCAGAGACCCAGTACTTC
TRBJ1-2 | NA | TRBV4-1 | NA | CASSHRRAGDGYTF | TGCGCCAGCAGCCACCGACGGGCAGGGGATGGCTACACCTTC
TRBJ2-7 | few | TRBV29-1 | TRBD2 | CSVGRGTSGTHEQYF | TGCAGCGTCGGAAGGGGGACTAGCGGGACCCACGAGCAGTACTTC
TRBJ2-7 | NA | TRBV5-1 | NA | CASSSPRGSYEQYF | TGCGCCAGCAGCTCCCCCAGGGGCTCCTACGAGCAGTACTTC
TRBJ2-1 | NA | TRBV7-2 | TRBD2 | CASSLLAGSSYNEQFF | TGTGCCAGCAGCTTACTAGCGGGAAGCTCCTACAATGAGCAGTTCTTC
TRBJ2-3 | NA | TRBV4-1 | NA | CASSQEGPTDTQYF | TGCGCCAGCAGCCAAGAGGGGCCCACAGATACGCAGTATTTT
TRBJ2-3 | NA | TRBV25-1 | NA | CASSDTGGADTQYF | TGTGCCAGCAGTGATACAGGGGGGGCAGATACGCAGTATTTT